Sequencing of this T cell receptor beta chain was carried out in a study of cytomegalovirus exposure and HLA in healthy donors. The CDR3 length is 13 residues. V lost 7 bases to trimming and J lost 1 base; unmatched junction nucleotides: 4. Germline assignment: CDR1 SQVTM and CDR2 ANQGSEA. A multiplex PCR was run with 60 Vbeta primers and 13 Jbeta primers. Profiled with immunoSEQ multiplex PCR; TCRdb holds only in-frame clones, not every one. The table shows 200,000 to 250,000 clones, with 85% occurring only once. The receptor comes from a human donor in good health. The gene calls are TRBV29-1 and TRBJ1-1; 9 nucleotides align to TRBD1. Material: PBMCs. CDR3: CSARQGENTEAFF. The CDR3 DNA reads TGCAGCGCTAGACAGGGGGAGAACACTGAAGCTTTCTTT.